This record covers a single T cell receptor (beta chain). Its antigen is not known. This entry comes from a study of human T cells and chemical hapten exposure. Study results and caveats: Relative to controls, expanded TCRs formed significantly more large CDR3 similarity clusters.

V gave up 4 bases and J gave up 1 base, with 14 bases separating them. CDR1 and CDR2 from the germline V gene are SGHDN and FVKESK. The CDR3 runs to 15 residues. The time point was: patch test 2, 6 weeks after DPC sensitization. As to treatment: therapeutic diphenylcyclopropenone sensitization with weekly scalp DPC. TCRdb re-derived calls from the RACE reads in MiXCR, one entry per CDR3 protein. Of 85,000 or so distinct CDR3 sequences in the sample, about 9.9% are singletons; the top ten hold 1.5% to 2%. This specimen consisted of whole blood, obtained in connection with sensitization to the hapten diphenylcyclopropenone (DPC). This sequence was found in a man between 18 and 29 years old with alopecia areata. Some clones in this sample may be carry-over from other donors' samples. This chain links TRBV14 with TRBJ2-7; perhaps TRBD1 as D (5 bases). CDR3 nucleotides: TGTGCCAGCAGCCGGCATTCTGACAGATCCTACGAGCAGTACTTC. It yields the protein CASSRHSDRSYEQYF.